The 29 T cell receptor beta chains listed next were all sequenced from one sample in a study of radiation and T cells in renal cell carcinoma (TCRdb year 2020). Libraries were built with the immunoSEQ multiplex PCR assay. The immuneACCESS repertoire file appears here via TCRdb, limited to in-frame rearrangements. These files lack a portion of the clones; in checked studies, under half of the deficit traces to unresolved V genes, and the cause of the others is not known. The sample records around 80,000 clones, about four fifths of which are singletons. Almost 6% of the sample belongs to the ten largest clones. Read against the paper, the sample's time point label means: blood 2 weeks post-SBRT. Sample treatment or condition, as interpreted from the label and publication: 15 Gy SBRT to primary tumor, nephrectomy 4 weeks later. Source: blood, taken from a patient whose treatment included radiotherapy and nephrectomy. The source is a man between 60 and 75 years old with renal cell carcinoma.

The genes are TRBV2 and TRBJ2-6; no firm D call. The ends were cut back, 6 bases at V and 4 bases at J, with 10 bases in the middle. From germline, CDR1 is SNHLY and CDR2 FYNNEI. There are 14 residues in the CDR3. As DNA, the CDR3 is TGTGCCAGCAGCGACACGAGGGGGGCCAACGTCCTGACTTTC. Translated, it gives CASSDTRGANVLTF. Supplemented by reference TRBV2 and TRBJ2-6, the full variable domain reads EPEVTQTPSHQVTQMGQEVILRCVPISNHLYFYWYRQILGQKVEFLVSFYNNEISEKSEIFDDQFSVERPDGSNFTLKIRSTKLEDSAMYFCASSDTRGANVLTFGAGSRLTVL.

The rearrangement joins TRBV5-4 to TRBJ2-7, with 12 bases matching TRBD2. Germline CDR1 reads SGHNT; CDR2 reads YYREEE (reference sequence). Trimming took 4 bases from V and 5 from J; bases not matched to a gene: 13. This CDR3 has 17 amino acids. CDR3 protein: CASSVGLAGQRLHEQYF. The DNA of the CDR3 is TGTGCCAGCAGCGTGGGACTAGCGGGTCAACGGCTACACGAGCAGTACTTC.

This clone was detected only once. The chain has TRBV19 and TRBJ1-2, with TRBD1 identical over 8 bases. The CDR3 extends over 14 amino acids. Germline CDR1 is LNHDA and CDR2 is SQIVND (reference sequence). V gave up 9 bases and J gave up 4 bases; unmatched junction bases: 10. CDR3 loop: CASSNPDRGYGYTF. CDR3 nucleotides: TGTGCCAGCTCGAACCCAGACAGGGGCTATGGCTACACCTTC.

The V gene is TRBV30, the J gene TRBJ2-3, with D maybe TRBD2 (6 bases). This CDR3 has 15 amino acids. Germline lookup yields CDR1 GTSNPN and CDR2 SVGIG (reference sequence). Trimming shortened V by 0 bases and J by 3 bases, and 13 bases separated the two germline ends. CDR3 coding DNA: TGTGCCTGGAGTGTATCTCTGGGGAGGACAGATACGCAGTATTTT. This codes for CAWSVSLGRTDTQYF.

This clone showed up just once. The J gene is TRBJ2-7, the V gene TRBV29-1; 14 positions match TRBD2. This CDR3 is 16 amino acids long. The V segment lost 3 bases and the J segment 3 bases; nucleotides outside the gene matches: 7. Germline CDR1 is SQVTM and CDR2 is ANQGSEA. CDR3 sequence (DNA): TGCAGCGTTGATTCCGGGACTAGCGGGAGTAGCTACGAGCAGTACTTC. Translation gives CSVDSGTSGSSYEQYF.

This clone has just a few counts. The chain links TRBV30 to TRBJ1-1; D remains unclear. This CDR3 has 16 residues. Deletions cut 0 bases from V and 4 bases from J, with 18 bases between. Germline CDR1 and CDR2: GTSNPN and SVGIG (reference sequence). The CDR3 is CAWSVLTAEIGTEAFF. The DNA for the CDR3 is TGTGCCTGGAGTGTACTCACCGCCGAAATAGGCACTGAAGCTTTCTTT.

The chain links TRBV7-6 to TRBJ2-2, with TRBD2 matching over 7 bases. The trim removed 2 bases at V and 3 bases at J, leaving 9 bases unmatched. Germline values: CDR1 SGHVS, CDR2 FNYEAQ. CDR3 length equals 17 residues. The CDR3 sequence is CASSLRSASGYTGELFF. In DNA form, the CDR3 reads TGTGCCAGCAGCTTACGTTCGGCTAGCGGATACACCGGGGAGCTGTTTTTT.

The chain employs TRBV4-1 and TRBJ2-5; possibly TRBD1 or TRBD2 for D (5 bases each). From germline, CDR1 is MGHRA and CDR2 YSYEKL. Trimming stripped 4 bases from V and 7 bases from J, with 13 bases between. The CDR3 spans 13 residues. The CDR3 reads CASSRGVVGTQYF. CDR3 sequence (DNA): TGCGCCAGCAGCCGAGGGGTTGTAGGGACCCAGTACTTC.

The gene calls are TRBV7-2 and TRBJ2-5; the D gene is possibly TRBD2 (6 bases). The germline V gene encodes CDR1 SGHTA and CDR2 FQGNSA. The length of the CDR3 is 15 residues. Trimming pared 5 bases from V and 1 base from J, leaving 14 bases between. The CDR3: CASSATGTGQETQYF. The DNA of the CDR3 is TGTGCCAGCAGCGCCACCGGGACTGGCCAAGAGACCCAGTACTTC.

In nucleotides, the CDR3 is TGTGCCAGTAGTAGCGGAGGTAGCGGTTACAATGAGCAGTTCTTC. It codes for CASSSGGSGYNEQFF. The rearrangement joins TRBV19 to TRBJ2-1; possible D gene TRBD2, 6 bases. Germline V gives CDR1 LNHDA, CDR2 SQIVND (reference sequence). This CDR3 is built from 15 residues. The V end was cut by 4 bases, the J end by 4 bases, with 14 bases between.

The chain links TRBV18 to TRBJ1-1; D may be TRBD1 (5 bases). The V end lost 4 bases, the J end lost 4 bases, and 13 bases lay between the germline ends. The V gene's germline CDR1 is KGHSH and CDR2 LQKENI. There are 14 residues in the CDR3. This CDR3 reads CASSQETGLTEAFF. In DNA, the CDR3 is TGTGCCAGCTCACAAGAAACAGGACTCACTGAAGCTTTCTTT.

This rearrangement joins TRBV5-4 to TRBJ2-7; D may be TRBD1 (6 bases). V was shortened by 1 base and J by 2 bases, with 7 bases between the two germline ends. Germline V gene data show CDR1 as SGHNT and CDR2 as YYREEE (reference sequence). CDR3 length: 13 residues. The CDR3 reads CASSLQGPYEQYF. CDR3 coding DNA: TGTGCCAGCAGCTTGCAGGGGCCCTACGAGCAGTACTTC.

V gene TRBV18 combines with J gene TRBJ1-3; D is undetermined. The CDR3 totals 13 residues. CDR1 and CDR2 (germline): KGHSH, LQKENI. The V end lost 3 bases, the J end lost 4 bases, and 7 bases lay between the germline ends. The DNA for the CDR3 is TGTGCCAGCTCACCGGATCGGGGAAACACCATATATTTT. Residues: CASSPDRGNTIYF.

This clone came up once. The chain uses TRBV11-3 and TRBJ2-7; D uncertain. This CDR3 comprises 14 residues. Trimming shortened V by 5 bases and J by 4 bases, and 15 bases separated the two germline ends. Germline V CDR1 and CDR2: SGHNT, YENEEA. CDR3 DNA sequence: TGTGCCAGCAGCGGTCTAGGAGAGAGATACGAGCAGTACTTC. This translates into CASSGLGERYEQYF.

The chain employs TRBV19 and TRBJ2-7; tentative D call: TRBD1 (5 bases). The germline V and J ends were trimmed by 5 bases and 0 bases, with 17 bases remaining between them. The germline V gene encodes CDR1 LNHDA and CDR2 SQIVND (reference sequence). The CDR3 is 16 amino acids. This chain's CDR3 is CASSLRQPEASYEQYF. DNA for the CDR3: TGTGCCAGTAGTCTACGACAGCCCGAGGCCTCCTACGAGCAGTACTTC.

This clone was seen only a few times. V usage is TRBV6-5 and J usage is TRBJ2-2; D not certain. V lost 1 base, J lost 0 bases, and 3 bases lay in between. Germline loops: CDR1 MNHEY, CDR2 SVGAGI. The CDR3 has 14 residues. CDR3 sequence reads: CASSYFTNTGELFF. The CDR3 region has the DNA TGTGCCAGCAGTTACTTTACGAACACCGGGGAGCTGTTTTTT.

Only a few counts were recorded for this clone. The chain employs TRBV2 and TRBJ2-1; 8 bases agree with TRBD2. There are 15 residues in the CDR3. The ends lost 3 bases at V and 4 bases at J; junction bases unmatched: 5. Germline V CDR1 and CDR2: SNHLY, FYNNEI. DNA of the CDR3: TGTGCCAGCAGTGACGAGGCGGGAGGATACAATGAGCAGTTCTTC. It specifies CASSDEAGGYNEQFF.

The genes are TRBV28 and TRBJ2-5, with a possible D match to TRBD1 (7 bases). Germline V gene lookup returns CDR1 MDHEN and CDR2 SYDVKM. V was pared by 6 bases and J by 1 base, with 18 bases between. The CDR3 spans 16 residues. In nucleotides, the CDR3 is TGTGCCAGCAGCCCAGACAGGGAGGAGGTCCAAGAGACCCAGTACTTC. It translates to CASSPDREEVQETQYF.

V gene TRBV7-9 combines with J gene TRBJ2-2; no firm D call. Germline lookup yields CDR1 SEHNR and CDR2 FQNEAQ (reference sequence). CDR3 length: 17 residues. The V end lost 5 bases, the J end lost 4 bases, and 20 bases lay between the germline ends. This CDR3 is CASSPPFGGSGTGELFF. The CDR3 DNA follows: TGTGCCAGCAGCCCTCCGTTCGGCGGATCCGGCACCGGGGAGCTGTTTTTT.

The gene calls are TRBV10-2 and TRBJ1-3, with D perhaps matching TRBD1 (5 bases). The CDR3 has 15 residues. V shed 0 bases and J shed 2 bases, with 8 bases lying between them. Germline V lookup: CDR1 WSHSY, CDR2 SAAADI. The CDR3 nucleotides read TGCGCCAGCAGTGAGTCGAAGGGGACTGGAAACACCATATATTTT. This gives the protein CASSESKGTGNTIYF.

The chain employs TRBV10-3 and TRBJ2-1; 9 bases match TRBD1. Germline lookup yields CDR1 ENHRY and CDR2 SYGVKD. J gave up 10 bases and V 9 bases, and 4 bases lay outside the gene matches. The CDR3 covers 11 residues. This CDR3 is CAIGQGLEQFF. CDR3 coding DNA: TGTGCCATAGGACAGGGGTTGGAGCAGTTCTTC.

The gene calls are TRBV27 and TRBJ2-7, with D possibly TRBD2 on 6 matching bases. This CDR3 comprises 15 residues. Deletions cut 2 bases from V and 5 bases from J, with 16 bases between. Germline CDR1 is MNHEY and CDR2 is SMNVEV (reference sequence). CDR3 sequence: CASSLMVGSQDEQYF. The CDR3 DNA sequence: TGTGCCAGCAGTTTAATGGTCGGGAGTCAGGACGAGCAGTACTTC.

In this sample, this clone turned up a few times. The sample holds other DNA sequences that translate to the same CDR3. The chain joins TRBV7-2 to TRBJ1-5; D call uncertain. Germline V lookup: CDR1 SGHTA, CDR2 FQGNSA. The V gene lost 1 base and the J gene lost 2 bases, with 3 bases spanning the gap. The CDR3 consists of 13 residues. The CDR3 here is CASSLVGNQPQHF. CDR3 nucleotide sequence: TGTGCCAGCAGCTTAGTCGGCAATCAGCCCCAGCATTTT. The whole variable domain, filled in from reference TRBV7-2 and TRBJ1-5, reads GAGVSQSPSNKVTEKGKDVELRCDPISGHTALYWYRQSLGQGLEFLIYFQGNSAPDKSGLPSDRFSAERTGGSVSTLTIQRTQQEDSAVYLCASSLVGNQPQHFGDGTRLSIL.

This chain uses TRBV5-1 with TRBJ1-1; D may be TRBD1 (6 bases). Per the germline V gene, CDR1 is SGHRS and CDR2 is YFSETQ. V was pared by 4 bases and J by 3 bases, with 13 bases between. The CDR3 extends over 14 amino acids. CDR3 nucleotide sequence: TGCGCCAGCAGCGGGGGCGGGTGGGACACTGAAGCTTTCTTT. Translating it yields CASSGGGWDTEAFF. Together with reference TRBV5-1 and TRBJ1-1, the CDR3 gives the full variable domain: KAGVTQTPRYLIKTRGQQVTLSCSPISGHRSVSWYQQTPGQGLQFLFEYFSETQRNKGNFPGRFSGRQFSNSRSEMNVSTLELGDSALYLCASSGGGWDTEAFFGQGTRLTVV.

This chain joins TRBV28 and TRBJ1-3; D uncertain. Germline CDR1 and CDR2: MDHEN and SYDVKM. The CDR3 is 18 amino acids. The V and J ends lost 3 bases and 0 bases respectively, with 18 bases between them. The CDR3, as DNA: TGTGCCAGCAGTTTTCAGGCGGCTAATGCGTTCTCTGGAAACACCATATATTTT. Translating it yields CASSFQAANAFSGNTIYF. The full variable domain, in which reference TRBV28 and TRBJ1-3 provide the parts outside the CDR3, is DVKVTQSSRYLVKRTGEKVFLECVQDMDHENMFWYRQDPGLGLRLIYFSYDVKMKEKGDIPEGYSVSREKKERFSLILESASTNQTSMYLCASSFQAANAFSGNTIYFGEGSWLTVV.

The chain couples TRBV28 to TRBJ1-2; D is unclear. Trimming pared 5 bases from V and 9 bases from J, leaving 19 bases between. This CDR3 has 14 residues. CDR1 and CDR2 from the germline V gene are MDHEN and SYDVKM. CDR3 loop: CASSPTRQAVRYTF. The CDR3, as DNA: TGTGCCAGCAGTCCCACCCGGCAGGCCGTCCGCTACACCTTC.

This clone came up many times. The rearrangement links TRBV28 to TRBJ1-1; D remains unclear. CDR3 length: 13 amino acids. Between the trimmed V and J ends, which lost 3 bases and 6 bases, there was a span of 11 bases. Germline V gene lookup returns CDR1 MDHEN and CDR2 SYDVKM. In DNA, the CDR3 is TGTGCCAGCAGTTTGTTCGAACCTGCTGAAGCTTTCTTT. It is translated as CASSLFEPAEAFF.

V gene TRBV14 combines with J gene TRBJ2-3; D is perhaps TRBD2 (6 bases). V was shortened by 6 bases and J by 0 bases, with 13 bases between the two germline ends. The V gene's germline CDR1 is SGHDN and CDR2 FVKESK. This CDR3 contains 15 residues. The CDR3 loop reads CASSLSGGSTDTQYF. The CDR3 coding sequence is TGTGCCAGCAGTCTTAGCGGAGGTAGCACAGATACGCAGTATTTT. Full variable domain (missing parts from reference TRBV14 and TRBJ2-3): EAGVTQFPSHSVIEKGQTVTLRCDPISGHDNLYWYRRVMGKEIKFLLHFVKESKQDESGMPNNRFLAERTGGTYSTLKVQPAELEDSGVYFCASSLSGGSTDTQYFGPGTRLTVL.

The chain uses TRBV18 and TRBJ1-2, with TRBD1 matching over 8 bases. This CDR3 comprises 16 residues. V dropped 6 bases and J dropped 7; count of bases not matched to a gene: 16. The germline V gene has CDR1 KGHSH and CDR2 LQKENI. DNA for the CDR3: TGTGCCAGCTCCCTGGCTCCAGGACAGGGATCGGTTGGCTACACCTTC. Its protein product is CASSLAPGQGSVGYTF.